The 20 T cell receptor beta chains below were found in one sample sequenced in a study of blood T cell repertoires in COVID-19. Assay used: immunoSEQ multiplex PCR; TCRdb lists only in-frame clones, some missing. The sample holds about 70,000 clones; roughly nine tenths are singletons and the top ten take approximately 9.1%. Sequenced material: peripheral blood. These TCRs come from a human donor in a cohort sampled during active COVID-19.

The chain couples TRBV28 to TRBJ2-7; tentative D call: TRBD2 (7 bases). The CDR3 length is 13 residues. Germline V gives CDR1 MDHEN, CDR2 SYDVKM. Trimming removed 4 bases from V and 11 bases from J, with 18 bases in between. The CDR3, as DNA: TGTGCCAGCAGTTCATACCTAGGAGGGGGGGAGTACTTC. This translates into CASSSYLGGGEYF.

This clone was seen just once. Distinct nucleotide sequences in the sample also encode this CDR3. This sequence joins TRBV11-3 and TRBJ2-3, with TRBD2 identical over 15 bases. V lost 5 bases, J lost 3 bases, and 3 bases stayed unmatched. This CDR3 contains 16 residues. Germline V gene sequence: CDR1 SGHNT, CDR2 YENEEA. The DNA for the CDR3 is TGTGCCAGCAGCCGGGGGACTAGCGGGAGGACAGATACGCAGTATTTT. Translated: CASSRGTSGRTDTQYF.

CDR3 amino acids: CASSLNRGQGVGAQYF. In DNA form, the CDR3 reads TGTGCCAGCAGCTTAAACAGGGGGCAGGGTGTAGGGGCCCAGTACTTC. This chain links TRBV7-8 with TRBJ2-5; TRBD1 matches at 9 bases. CDR3 size: 16 residues. Germline CDR1 SGHVS, CDR2 FQNEAQ. Trimming removed 2 bases from V and 9 bases from J; junction bases left unmatched: 13.

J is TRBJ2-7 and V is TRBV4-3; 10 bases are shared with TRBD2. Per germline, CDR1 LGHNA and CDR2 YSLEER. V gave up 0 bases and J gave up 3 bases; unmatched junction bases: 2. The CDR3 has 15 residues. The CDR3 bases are TGCGCCAGCAGCCAAGATACTAGCGGGAACTACGAGCAGTACTTC. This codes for CASSQDTSGNYEQYF.

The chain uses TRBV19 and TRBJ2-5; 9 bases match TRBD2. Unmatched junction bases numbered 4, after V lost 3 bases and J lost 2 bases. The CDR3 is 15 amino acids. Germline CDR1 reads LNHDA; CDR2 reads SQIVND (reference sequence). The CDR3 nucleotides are TGTGCCAGTAGTATCCGGACTAGCGTACAAGAGACCCAGTACTTC. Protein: CASSIRTSVQETQYF.

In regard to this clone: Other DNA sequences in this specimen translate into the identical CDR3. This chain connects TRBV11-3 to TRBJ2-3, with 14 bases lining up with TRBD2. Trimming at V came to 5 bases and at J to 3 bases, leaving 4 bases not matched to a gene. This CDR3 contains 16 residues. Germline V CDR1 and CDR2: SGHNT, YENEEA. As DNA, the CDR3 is TGTGCCAGCAGCCCCGGGACTAGCGGGAGAACAGATACGCAGTATTTT. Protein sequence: CASSPGTSGRTDTQYF.

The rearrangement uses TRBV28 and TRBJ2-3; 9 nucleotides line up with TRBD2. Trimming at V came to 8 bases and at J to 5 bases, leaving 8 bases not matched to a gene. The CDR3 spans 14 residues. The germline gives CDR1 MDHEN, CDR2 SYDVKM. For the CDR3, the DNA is TGTGCCAGCGGGAGCGGGGGGCAGGGAGATACGCAGTATTTT. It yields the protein CASGSGGQGDTQYF.

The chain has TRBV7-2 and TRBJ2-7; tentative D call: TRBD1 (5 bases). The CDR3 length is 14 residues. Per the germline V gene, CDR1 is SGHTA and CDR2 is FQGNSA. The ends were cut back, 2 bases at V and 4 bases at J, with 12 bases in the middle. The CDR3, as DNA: TGTGCCAGCAGCTTATCGACAGCGAATTACGAGCAGTACTTC. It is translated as CASSLSTANYEQYF.

For the CDR3, the DNA is TGTGCCAGCAGCGGGAGACAGGGGAAAGATGGCTACACCTTC. Translating gives CASSGRQGKDGYTF. The chain carries TRBV7-2 and TRBJ1-2; TRBD1 agrees at 8 bases. The CDR3 consists of 14 residues. V dropped 5 bases and J dropped 6; count of bases not matched to a gene: 8. The germline V gene has CDR1 SGHTA and CDR2 FQGNSA.

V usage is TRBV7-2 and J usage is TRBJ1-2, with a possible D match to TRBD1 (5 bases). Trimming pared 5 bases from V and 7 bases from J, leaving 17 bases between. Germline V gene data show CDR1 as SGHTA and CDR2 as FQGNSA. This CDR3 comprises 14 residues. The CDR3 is CASSIRQSFAGYTF. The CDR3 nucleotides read TGTGCCAGCAGCATACGACAGTCCTTCGCTGGCTACACCTTC.

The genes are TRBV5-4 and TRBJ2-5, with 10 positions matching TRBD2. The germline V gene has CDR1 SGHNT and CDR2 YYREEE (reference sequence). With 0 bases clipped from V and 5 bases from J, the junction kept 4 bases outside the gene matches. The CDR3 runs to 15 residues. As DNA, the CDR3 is TGTGCCAGCAGCTTGGCTAGCGGGAGTCGCGAGACCCAGTACTTC. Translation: CASSLASGSRETQYF.

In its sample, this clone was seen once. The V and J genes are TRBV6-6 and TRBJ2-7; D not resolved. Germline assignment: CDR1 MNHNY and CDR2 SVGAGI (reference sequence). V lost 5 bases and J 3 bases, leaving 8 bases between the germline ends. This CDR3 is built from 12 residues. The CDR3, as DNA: TGTGCCAGCAGTGACAAAATCTACGAGCAGTACTTC. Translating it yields CASSDKIYEQYF.

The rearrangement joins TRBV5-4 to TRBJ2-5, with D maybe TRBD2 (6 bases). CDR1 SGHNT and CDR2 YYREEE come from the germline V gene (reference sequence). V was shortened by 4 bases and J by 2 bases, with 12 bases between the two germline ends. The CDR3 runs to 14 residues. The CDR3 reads CASSAGTPQETQYF. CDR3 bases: TGTGCCAGCAGCGCTGGGACTCCTCAAGAGACCCAGTACTTC.

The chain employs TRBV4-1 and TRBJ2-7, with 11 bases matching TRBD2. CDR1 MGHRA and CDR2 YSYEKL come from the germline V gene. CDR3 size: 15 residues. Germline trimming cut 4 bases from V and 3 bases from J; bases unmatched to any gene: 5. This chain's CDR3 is CASSRTSGSFYEQYF. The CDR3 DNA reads TGCGCCAGCAGCCGGACTAGCGGGTCTTTCTACGAGCAGTACTTC.

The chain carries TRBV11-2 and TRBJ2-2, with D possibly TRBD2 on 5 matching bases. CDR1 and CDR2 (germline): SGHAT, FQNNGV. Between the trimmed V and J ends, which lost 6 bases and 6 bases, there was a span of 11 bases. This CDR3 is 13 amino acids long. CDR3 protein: CASSLGRAGELFF. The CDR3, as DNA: TGTGCCAGCAGTCTAGGGAGAGCCGGGGAGCTGTTTTTT.

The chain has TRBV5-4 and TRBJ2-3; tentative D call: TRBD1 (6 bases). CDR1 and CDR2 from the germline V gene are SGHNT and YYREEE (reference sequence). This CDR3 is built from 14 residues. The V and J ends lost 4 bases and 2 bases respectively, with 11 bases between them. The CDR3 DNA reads TGTGCCAGCAGCGAAGTGGGGGCCACAGATACGCAGTATTTT. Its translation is CASSEVGATDTQYF.

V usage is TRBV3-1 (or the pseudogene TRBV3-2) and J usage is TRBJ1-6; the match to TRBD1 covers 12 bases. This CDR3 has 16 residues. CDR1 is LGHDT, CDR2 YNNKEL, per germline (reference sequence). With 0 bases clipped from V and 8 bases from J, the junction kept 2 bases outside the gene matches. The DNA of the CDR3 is TGTGCCAGCAGCCAAGAAGGGACAGGGGGCCATTCACCCCTCCACTTT. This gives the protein CASSQEGTGGHSPLHF.

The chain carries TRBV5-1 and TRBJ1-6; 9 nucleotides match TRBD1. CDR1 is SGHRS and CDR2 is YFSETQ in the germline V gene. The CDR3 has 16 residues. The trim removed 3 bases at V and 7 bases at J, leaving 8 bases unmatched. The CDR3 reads CASSWGTGHYNSPLHF. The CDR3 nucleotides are TGCGCCAGCAGCTGGGGGACAGGGCATTACAATTCACCCCTCCACTTT. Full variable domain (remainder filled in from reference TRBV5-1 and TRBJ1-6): KAGVTQTPRYLIKTRGQQVTLSCSPISGHRSVSWYQQTPGQGLQFLFEYFSETQRNKGNFPGRFSGRQFSNSRSEMNVSTLELGDSALYLCASSWGTGHYNSPLHFGNGTRLTVT.

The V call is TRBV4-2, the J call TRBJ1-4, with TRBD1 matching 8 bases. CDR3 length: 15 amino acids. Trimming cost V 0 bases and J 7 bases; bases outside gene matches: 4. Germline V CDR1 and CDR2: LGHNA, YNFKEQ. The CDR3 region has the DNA TGTGCCAGCAGCCAAGATCAGGGGGCGTTTGAAAAACTGTTTTTT. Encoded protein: CASSQDQGAFEKLFF.

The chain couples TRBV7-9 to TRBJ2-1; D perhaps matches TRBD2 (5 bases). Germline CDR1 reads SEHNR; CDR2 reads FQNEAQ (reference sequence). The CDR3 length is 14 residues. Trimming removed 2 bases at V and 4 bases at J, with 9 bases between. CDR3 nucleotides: TGTGCCAGCAGCTTACGGACTCGTTACAATGAGCAGTTCTTC. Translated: CASSLRTRYNEQFF.